This T cell receptor beta chain stems from a study of T cells in localized non-small cell lung cancer. Assay: immunoSEQ multiplex PCR; the TCRdb copy retains only in-frame clones and omits some. Among over 20,000 clones, more than 65% were seen once, and the ten largest hold approximately 9.7%. Trimming took 3 bases from V and 0 from J; bases not matched to a gene: 0. CDR1 is SGHAT, CDR2 FQDESV, per germline (reference sequence). The CDR3 sequence is 15 residues long. This TCR came from a man aged 40 to 75 with stage III squamous cell lung carcinoma. Source: peripheral blood, taken before any cancer treatment. The rearrangement links TRBV11-1 to TRBJ2-1, with 9 positions matching TRBD1. In DNA form, the CDR3 reads TGTGCCAGCAGCTTGGACAGGGGCTCCTACAATGAGCAGTTCTTC. This gives the protein CASSLDRGSYNEQFF.